These 32 T cell receptor beta chains share one sample of origin, sequenced in a study of T-cell memory formation after mild COVID-19 (dated by TCRdb to the early 2020s). Libraries came from 5' RACE. Sequencing used an Illumina NovaSeq 6000. TCRdb passed the public sequencing reads through fastp at Q25 and MiXCR, retaining productive beta sequences. Merged by CDR3 protein, the rows form single entries marked with the most common genes and DNA. The sample includes approximately 150,000 distinct CDR3 sequences, with roughly 13% observed a single time. 3.3% of the sample is taken by the ten largest. Sequencing was done on a sample of PBMCs or a T cell subset sorted from them (not recorded which). The source is a young man who had mild COVID-19 (a few samples of this study predate the infection). The sample titles of this study are shuffled in the database, so cell type and time point are left out; the donor was told from shared clones.

Only a few counts were recorded for this clonotype. The V call is TRBV24-1, the J call TRBJ2-6; D is unclear. Germline assignment: CDR1 KGHDR and CDR2 SFDVKD. This CDR3 contains 15 residues. The V and J ends lost 0 bases and 4 bases respectively, with 6 bases between them. This chain's CDR3 is CATSDLPPGANVLTF. DNA of the CDR3: TGTGCCACCAGTGATTTGCCACCCGGGGCCAACGTCCTGACTTTC.

This clonotype was detected many times. The chain employs TRBV5-1 and TRBJ1-6; D gene unclear. The CDR3 has 16 amino acids. The V and J ends lost 0 bases and 9 bases respectively, with 16 bases between them. Germline V gives CDR1 SGHRS, CDR2 YFSETQ. The CDR3 DNA follows: TGCGCCAGCAGCTTGGCCGTCGGCAGCGGGATTTCACCCCTCCACTTT. Translated: CASSLAVGSGISPLHF. Full variable domain (outside the CDR3, taken from reference TRBV5-1 and TRBJ1-6): KAGVTQTPRYLIKTRGQQVTLSCSPISGHRSVSWYQQTPGQGLQFLFEYFSETQRNKGNFPGRFSGRQFSNSRSEMNVSTLELGDSALYLCASSLAVGSGISPLHFGNGTRLTVT.

This chain uses TRBV10-2 with TRBJ1-2; maybe TRBD1 (6 bases). Germline V gene sequence: CDR1 WSHSY, CDR2 SAAADI. The V end lost 6 bases, the J end lost 1 base, and 9 bases lay between the germline ends. This CDR3 region has 13 residues. The CDR3 DNA reads as TGCGCCAGCAGCAGGGACAATAACTATGGCTACACCTTC. Amino acid sequence: CASSRDNNYGYTF.

The table lists this clonotype with a few counts. The V and J genes are TRBV7-2 and TRBJ1-5, with D uncertain. CDR1 is SGHTA, CDR2 FQGNSA, per germline. This CDR3 spans 13 amino acids. Trimming took 1 base from V and 6 from J, leaving 7 bases between them. The CDR3 loop reads CASSLGRSQPQHF. As DNA, the CDR3 is TGTGCCAGCAGCTTAGGGCGGAGTCAGCCCCAGCATTTT.

This clonotype was found a few times. An end of the junction does not agree with germline; a read error may underlie this. Here the CDR3 DNA reads TGCATTGCTAGATTGGAAAGCACAGATACGCAGTATTTT. Amino acids: CIARLESTDTQYF. The chain uses TRBV20-1 and TRBJ2-3, with D unclear. Germline CDR1 is DFQATT and CDR2 is SNEGSKA (reference sequence). The CDR3 is 13 residues long.

This clonotype was seen repeatedly, ten times or more. This chain uses TRBV20-1 with TRBJ2-1; the match to TRBD2 covers 12 bases. The CDR3 extends over 16 amino acids. Germline-derived CDR1 and CDR2 are DFQATT and SNEGSKA (reference sequence). J was trimmed by 0 bases and V by 1 base; bases with no gene match: 1. The CDR3 DNA reads as TGCAGTGCTAGAGGACTAGCGGGGGACTCCTACAATGAGCAGTTCTTC. Translated, it gives CSARGLAGDSYNEQFF.

This clonotype was seen a few times. The V gene is TRBV6-2 or TRBV6-3, the J gene TRBJ2-1; 9 bases match TRBD2. Germline V gene data show CDR1 as MNHEY and CDR2 as SVGEGT. V lost 2 bases to trimming and J lost 2 bases; unmatched junction nucleotides: 4. The CDR3 is 16 amino acids. The CDR3: CASSYNAGGPYNEQFF. The CDR3 DNA sequence: TGTGCCAGCAGTTACAATGCGGGGGGGCCCTACAATGAGCAGTTCTTC.

The V gene is TRBV5-1, the J gene TRBJ1-2; 8 bases are a match to TRBD1. J gave up 1 base and V 5 bases, and 4 bases lay outside the gene matches. Germline CDR1 SGHRS, CDR2 YFSETQ. The CDR3 runs to 14 residues. The CDR3 region has the DNA TGCGCCAGCAGTCCACAGGGGGTTAACTATGGCTACACCTTC. This translates into CASSPQGVNYGYTF.

The gene calls are TRBV28 and TRBJ2-7; no reliable D call. The CDR3 extends over 12 amino acids. The germline CDR1 and CDR2 sequences are MDHEN and SYDVKM. V gave up 6 bases and J gave up 7 bases, with 13 bases separating them. Written as DNA, the CDR3 is TGTGCCAGCAGCCTCCCATTCGGGGAGCAGTACGTC. It encodes CASSLPFGEQYV.

This chain connects TRBV11-2 to TRBJ2-3; D may match TRBD1 or TRBD2 (6 bases each). Looked up from germline, CDR1 is SGHAT and CDR2 is FQNNGV. Trimming shortened V by 5 bases and J by 0 bases, and 15 bases separated the two germline ends. The CDR3 contains 16 residues. CDR3 protein: CASSTLRGRSTDTQYF. CDR3 coding DNA: TGTGCCAGCAGCACACTTCGGGGGCGCAGCACAGATACGCAGTATTTT.

This clonotype was counted at least ten times. CDR3 in DNA: TGTGCCAGCAGGACCCTCGGGGACCAGCCCCAGCATTTT. Its protein is CASRTLGDQPQHF. The chain employs TRBV6-2 or TRBV6-3 and TRBJ1-5, with a weak D call TRBD1 (5 bases). Germline V CDR1 and CDR2: MNHEY, SVGEGT. The CDR3 covers 13 residues. V was pared by 6 bases and J by 7 bases, with 13 bases between.

This clonotype was found a few times. The CDR3: CASSLVGQDSRGYTF. The CDR3 coding sequence is TGTGCCAGCAGCTTAGTGGGACAGGATTCTAGAGGCTACACCTTC. This chain joins TRBV7-9 and TRBJ1-2; 8 bases line up with TRBD1. The junction had 9 bases not matched to a gene; V was cut back by 1 base and J by 8 bases. Germline CDR1 SEHNR, CDR2 FQNEAQ (reference sequence). The CDR3 has 15 residues.

The table lists this clonotype with many counts. The chain combines TRBV4-3 with TRBJ2-7, with 11 positions matching TRBD1. Germline V gives CDR1 LGHNA, CDR2 YSLEER. The length of the CDR3 is 16 residues. V dropped 3 bases and J dropped 4; count of bases not matched to a gene: 8. This CDR3 is CASSQVPGQGVYEQYF. DNA for the CDR3: TGCGCCAGCAGCCAGGTCCCGGGACAGGGGGTTTACGAGCAGTACTTC.

The chain recombines TRBV5-6 with TRBJ2-3; no firm D call. The germline V and J ends were trimmed by 2 bases and 6 bases, with 4 bases remaining between them. Looked up from germline, CDR1 is SGHDT and CDR2 is YYEEEE. The CDR3 loop spans 11 amino acids. The CDR3 here is CASSFYDTQYF. CDR3 nucleotides: TGTGCCAGCAGCTTCTATGATACGCAGTATTTT.

The chain joins TRBV5-1 to TRBJ1-2; 8 bases line up with TRBD1. Germline-derived CDR1 and CDR2 are SGHRS and YFSETQ. V dropped 4 bases and J dropped 8; count of bases not matched to a gene: 13. The CDR3 sequence is 15 residues long. This CDR3 reads CASSKGQEGSRGYTF. The CDR3 DNA is TGCGCCAGCAGCAAGGGACAGGAAGGTAGTCGAGGCTACACCTTC.

This clonotype was detected many times. The chain's CDR3 is CASSKRADSYNEQFF. CDR3 in DNA: TGTGCCAGCAGCAAAAGGGCCGACAGTTACAATGAGCAGTTCTTC. The V gene is TRBV3-1, the J gene TRBJ2-1; TRBD1 might be the D (5 bases). Per germline, CDR1 LGHDT and CDR2 YNNKEL (reference sequence). V lost 5 bases, J lost 4 bases, and 15 bases lay in between. The CDR3 extends over 15 amino acids.

The rearrangement uses TRBV7-2 and TRBJ2-1; 9 nucleotides line up with TRBD1. J lost 1 base, V lost 5 bases, and 3 bases had no gene match. This CDR3 has 15 residues. Looked up from germline, CDR1 is SGHTA and CDR2 is FQGNSA. The CDR3 here is CASSLTGGSYNEQFF. As DNA, the CDR3 is TGTGCCAGCAGCCTGACAGGGGGGTCCTACAATGAGCAGTTCTTC.

This clonotype has a count of ten or more. The CDR3 bases are TGCAGTGCTAGTCCCGGCTACATGAACACTGAAGCTTTCTTT. Its protein product is CSASPGYMNTEAFF. The chain links TRBV20-1 to TRBJ1-1, with D unresolved. The CDR3 runs to 14 residues. Germline V CDR1 and CDR2: DFQATT, SNEGSKA (reference sequence). The V end was cut by 3 bases, the J end by 0 bases, with 11 bases between.

This clonotype was picked up a small number of times. The chain links TRBV6-5 to TRBJ2-2; D is tentatively TRBD1 or TRBD2 (6 bases each). V was pared by 0 bases and J by 8 bases, with 10 bases between. The germline CDR1 and CDR2 sequences are MNHEY and SVGAGI. The CDR3 is 14 residues long. In nucleotides, the CDR3 is TGTGCCAGCAGTTACTCGAGGGGGACTGGGGAGCTGTTTTTT. This codes for CASSYSRGTGELFF.

The chain joins TRBV12-3 or TRBV12-4 to TRBJ2-5; a possible D gene is TRBD2 (5 bases). V shed 9 bases and J shed 0 bases, with 17 bases lying between them. CDR3 length: 15 residues. The CDR3 DNA follows: TGTGCCAGTACGCCAAGGACGGGAAACCAAGAGACCCAGTACTTC. It translates to CASTPRTGNQETQYF.

The chain carries TRBV7-9 and TRBJ2-7; D not resolved. Germline V gene data show CDR1 as SEHNR and CDR2 as FQNEAQ (reference sequence). V dropped 1 base and J dropped 3 bases, with 13 bases sitting between them. The length of the CDR3 is 15 residues. The CDR3 sequence: CASSLEPGASYEQYF. CDR3 in DNA: TGTGCCAGCAGCTTAGAACCGGGCGCGAGCTACGAGCAGTACTTC.

This clonotype came up a few times. The chain employs TRBV7-2 and TRBJ2-1; 10 nucleotides agree with TRBD2. V lost 5 bases and J lost 5; bases outside the gene matches: 9. Germline assignment: CDR1 SGHTA and CDR2 FQGNSA. The CDR3 loop spans 16 amino acids. Here the CDR3 reads CASSIRASGGNNEQFF. DNA of the CDR3: TGTGCCAGCAGCATCAGAGCTAGCGGGGGTAACAATGAGCAGTTCTTC.

This clonotype was recorded many times. The V gene is TRBV11-2, the J gene TRBJ2-1, with D unclear. Germline assignment: CDR1 SGHAT and CDR2 FQNNGV. This CDR3 is 15 amino acids long. Trimming cost V 5 bases and J 6 bases, with 17 bases left between them. CDR3 loop: CASSPTWPSSNEQFF. The CDR3 coding sequence is TGTGCCAGCAGCCCTACGTGGCCTAGTTCCAATGAGCAGTTCTTC.

The chain combines TRBV20-1 with TRBJ2-7; D perhaps matches TRBD1 (6 bases). Germline V lookup: CDR1 DFQATT, CDR2 SNEGSKA (reference sequence). V shed 0 bases and J shed 3 bases, with 12 bases lying between them. The CDR3 spans 14 residues. The CDR3 DNA follows: TGCAGTGCTAGAGATCCTGGCAGGGGCTACGAGCAGTACTTC. Translated: CSARDPGRGYEQYF.

This clonotype appeared once. The V and J genes are TRBV24-1 and TRBJ2-1, with 8 positions matching TRBD2. CDR3 size: 16 residues. The junction had 4 bases not matched to a gene; V was cut back by 4 bases and J by 0 bases. Per the germline V gene, CDR1 is KGHDR and CDR2 is SFDVKD. This CDR3 reads CATSDPGGASYNEQFF. The CDR3 region has the DNA TGTGCCACCAGTGACCCGGGAGGGGCCTCCTACAATGAGCAGTTCTTC.

The chain employs TRBV7-3 and TRBJ1-1; D possibly corresponds to TRBD1 (5 bases). Germline-derived CDR1 and CDR2 are SGHTA and FQGTGA. The CDR3 extends over 13 amino acids. V was pared by 4 bases and J by 3 bases, with 9 bases between. CDR3 in amino acids: CASSWGRDTEAFF. The CDR3 DNA sequence: TGTGCCAGCAGCTGGGGCCGGGACACTGAAGCTTTCTTT.

This clonotype was seen a few times. V is TRBV7-6 and J is TRBJ1-3, with 7 bases lining up with TRBD1. The CDR3 runs 15 residues. Per germline, CDR1 SGHVS and CDR2 FNYEAQ. V was clipped by 3 bases and J by 7 bases; unmatched bases: 9. The CDR3 region is CASSLDSTGFNTIYF. DNA of the CDR3: TGTGCCAGCAGCTTGGACTCGACAGGGTTTAACACCATATATTTT.

The V and J genes are TRBV4-3 and TRBJ2-1; maybe TRBD1 (5 bases). This CDR3 comprises 14 residues. V lost 0 bases and J lost 10, with 13 bases in between. The V gene's germline CDR1 is LGHNA and CDR2 YSLEER. The CDR3 reads CASSQEFRGREQFF. CDR3 nucleotides: TGCGCCAGCAGCCAAGAATTTAGGGGAAGGGAGCAGTTCTTC.

A few counts support this clonotype. The J gene is TRBJ2-1, the V gene TRBV6-1; tentative D call: TRBD2 (5 bases). Trimming took off 5 bases at V and 0 bases at J, with 14 bases between the two ends. The germline V gene encodes CDR1 MNHNS and CDR2 SASEGT. This CDR3 has 16 amino acids. CDR3 nucleotide sequence: TGTGCCAGCAGTCTAGCCTTAGGGTCCTCCTACAATGAGCAGTTCTTC. Protein: CASSLALGSSYNEQFF.

The chain links TRBV7-2 to TRBJ2-5; D not resolved. Germline V CDR1 and CDR2: SGHTA, FQGNSA. The CDR3 spans 13 residues. V was clipped by 5 bases and J by 3 bases, with 10 bases between them. CDR3 in amino acids: CASSPQREETQYF. In DNA, the CDR3 is TGTGCCAGCAGCCCCCAGCGAGAAGAGACCCAGTACTTC.

There are many counts of this clonotype. This chain links TRBV5-8 with TRBJ1-5; 7 nucleotides match TRBD1. With 0 bases clipped from V and 0 bases from J, the junction kept 6 bases outside the gene matches. This CDR3 region has 17 residues. Germline loops: CDR1 SGHTS, CDR2 YDEGEE. CDR3 loop: CASSLAPTGLSNQPQHF. The CDR3 region has the DNA TGTGCCAGCAGCTTGGCCCCGACAGGGCTTAGCAATCAGCCCCAGCATTTT.

This clonotype occurred a few times. The chain has TRBV4-1 and TRBJ2-1; 11 bases are a match to TRBD2. Germline-derived CDR1 and CDR2 are MGHRA and YSYEKL. V was clipped by 3 bases and J by 9 bases; unmatched bases: 7. The CDR3 is 15 amino acids. The CDR3 loop reads CASSQLAGGPREQFF. CDR3 nucleotide sequence: TGCGCCAGCAGCCAGTTAGCGGGGGGGCCCCGTGAGCAGTTCTTC.